Listed below are T cell receptor beta chains from one sample, sequenced in a study of control samples from healthy donors and cancer patients. TCRdb keeps only in-frame clones here, not all; method: immunoSEQ multiplex PCR. Of roughly 120,000 clones in the sample, about 93% were seen once. The sequencing sample was made of PBMCs. The receptors originated from a man in his forties or fifties with head and neck cancer. CDR3s include the opening cysteine and the closing phenylalanine or tryptophan. A D gene is named only where the DNA matches it firmly. A clone size is listed for some rows: how often the clone was seen (once, few, many), or a class if it is expanded.

j_call,clone_size,v_call,d_call,cdr3_aa,cdr3_nt
TRBJ2-7,.,TRBV6-6,.,CASSYSEGFHEQYF,TGTGCCAGCAGTTACTCAGAAGGGTTTCACGAGCAGTACTTC
TRBJ1-2,.,TRBV28,.,CASSLGTEYGYTF,TGTGCCAGCAGTTTGGGGACGGAGTATGGCTACACCTTC
TRBJ2-5,.,TRBV18,.,CASSPDPEETQYF,TGTGCCAGCTCACCCGACCCAGAGGAGACCCAGTACTTC
TRBJ1-1,.,TRBV14,.,CASSPTVRHTEAFF,TGTGCCAGCAGCCCCACGGTCAGGCACACTGAAGCTTTCTTT
TRBJ1-5,.,TRBV9,.,CAHPRNQPQHF,TGTGCCCACCCCCGCAATCAGCCCCAGCATTTT
TRBJ1-5,.,TRBV28,TRBD1,CASSFMGWQGAGQPQHF,TGTGCCAGCAGTTTTATGGGGTGGCAGGGGGCGGGTCAGCCCCAGCATTTT
TRBJ2-4,.,TRBV11-2,TRBD1,CASSSGGQKNIQYF,TGTGCCAGCAGCTCTGGGGGACAGAAAAACATTCAGTACTTC
TRBJ1-1,.,TRBV5-5,TRBD1,CASSLGPKTGLGTEAFF,TGTGCCAGCAGCTTGGGCCCAAAGACAGGGCTCGGCACTGAAGCTTTCTTT
TRBJ2-1,.,TRBV6-5,.,CASSYSIGSWGSEQFF,TGTGCCAGCAGTTACTCGATTGGATCTTGGGGATCTGAGCAGTTCTTC
TRBJ1-2,.,TRBV30,.,CAWRRSGAYGYTF,TGTGCCTGGAGGCGGTCAGGGGCCTATGGCTACACCTTC
TRBJ2-2,.,TRBV3-1/TRBV3-2,.,CASSQVQWGGELFF,TGTGCCAGCAGCCAAGTCCAGTGGGGCGGGGAGCTGTTTTTT
TRBJ1-2,.,TRBV19,TRBD1,CASHSPGQERAGYTF,TGTGCCAGCCACTCTCCGGGACAGGAGAGGGCTGGCTACACCTTC
TRBJ2-3,.,TRBV30,.,CASGRTDTQYF,TGTGCCTCTGGGAGGACAGATACGCAGTATTTT
TRBJ1-1,once,TRBV5-1,.,CASSLELGRLNTEAFF,TGCGCCAGCAGCTTGGAGTTGGGCAGATTGAACACTGAAGCTTTCTTT
TRBJ1-1,few,TRBV12-3/TRBV12-4,TRBD1,CASSFTGTGWAFF,TGTGCCAGCAGTTTCACCGGGACAGGGTGGGCTTTCTTT
TRBJ2-2,.,TRBV7-2,.,CASSLWVLGSGELFF,TGTGCCAGCAGTCTCTGGGTCCTTGGTTCCGGGGAGCTGTTTTTT
TRBJ1-5,.,TRBV5-4,.,CASSPDGSNQPQHF,TGTGCCAGCAGCCCAGACGGTAGCAATCAGCCCCAGCATTTT
TRBJ2-2,.,TRBV3-1/TRBV3-2,.,CASQRGTGELFF,TGTGCCAGCCAAAGGGGGACCGGGGAGCTGTTTTTT
TRBJ2-2,.,TRBV7-9,.,CASSLARQPGELFF,TGTGCCAGCAGCTTAGCCCGACAACCCGGGGAGCTGTTTTTT
TRBJ1-5,.,TRBV6-5,TRBD1,CASSGTGFQPQHF,TGTGCCAGCAGCGGGACAGGGTTTCAGCCCCAGCATTTT
TRBJ2-3,.,TRBV19,TRBD2,CASSTGLARTDTQYF,TGTGCCAGTAGTACGGGACTAGCCCGCACAGATACGCAGTATTTT
TRBJ1-3,.,TRBV5-4,.,CASSPGTQMETIYF,TGTGCCAGCAGCCCCGGGACTCAAATGGAAACCATATATTTT
TRBJ2-5,once,TRBV11-2,.,CASSLGGEETQYF,TGTGCCAGCAGCTTAGGCGGGGAAGAGACCCAGTACTTC
TRBJ1-5,.,TRBV4-3,.,CASSQEVDQPQHF,TGCGCCAGCAGCCAAGAGGTAGACCAGCCCCAGCATTTT
TRBJ2-7,.,TRBV6-5,TRBD1,CASSRGLKEYEQYF,TGTGCCAGTTCCAGGGGGCTTAAGGAGTACGAGCAGTACTTC
TRBJ2-3,.,TRBV24-1,TRBD1,CATSDRDRGPDTQYF,TGTGCCACCAGTGATAGGGACAGGGGCCCAGATACGCAGTATTTT